This TCR beta chain is from a study of spatial heterogeneity in lung cancer. Study-wide findings and caveats: It was found that expanded intratumoral alpha and beta TCR counts tracked tumor mutation counts.

From germline, CDR1 is SGDLS and CDR2 YYNGEE. Trimming took 3 bases from V and 6 from J; bases not matched to a gene: 6. The CDR3 consists of 15 residues. As for time point: sample taken at primary tumor resection. A total of over 70 untreated early-stage non-small cell lung cancer patients served as donors. This clonotype is termed medium-sized (0.01 to 0.1%). No antigen is known for it. TCRdb re-called the 5' RACE reads through MiXCR, storing one row per CDR3 protein. The sample contains 8,000 or so distinct CDR3 sequences, roughly 6.4% of which appear only once. Sequenced material: lung tumor tissue, taken at surgery. This TCR was recovered from a male donor with early-stage non-small cell lung cancer. The chain joins TRBV9 to TRBJ2-1, with 10 bases aligning to TRBD2. CDR3 loop: CASSGPGLASNEQFF. CDR3 DNA sequence: TGTGCCAGCAGCGGACCGGGACTAGCGTCCAATGAGCAGTTCTTC.